The rows below give T cell receptor beta chains drawn from one sample of a study of blood T cell repertoires in COVID-19. The table came from immunoSEQ multiplex PCR; TCRdb's copy has only in-frame clones and leaves some out. The sample has around 260,000 clones, roughly 89% seen once. The specimen sequenced was peripheral blood. These receptor sequences come from a woman aged 25-40 years with active or convalescent COVID-19. The CDR3 runs from the conserved cysteine through the conserved F or W. The D gene is left open where the match is weak. Some rows have no size entry. The others give once, few or many, or a class for an expanded clone.

V gene: TRBV29-1; D gene: .; clone size: once; CDR3 protein: CSEGWSYNEQFF
V gene: TRBV27; D gene: .; clone size: .; CDR3 protein: CASSLSPSRRTDTQYF
V gene: TRBV29-1; D gene: TRBD2; clone size: .; CDR3 protein: CSVEDRVRGGRTDTQYF
V gene: TRBV18; D gene: .; clone size: .; CDR3 protein: CASSPRGGDQPQHF
V gene: TRBV6-2/TRBV6-3; D gene: TRBD1; clone size: once; CDR3 protein: CASSYPGQGNTEAFF
V gene: TRBV5-4; D gene: TRBD1; clone size: .; CDR3 protein: CASSGDRASDGYTF
V gene: TRBV7-9; D gene: TRBD1; clone size: few; CDR3 protein: CASSFPLGQGRVETEAFF
V gene: TRBV2; D gene: TRBD1; clone size: .; CDR3 protein: CASSYDRGNQPQHF
V gene: TRBV24-1; D gene: TRBD1; clone size: .; CDR3 protein: CATSPTGGNQPQHF
V gene: TRBV27; D gene: TRBD1; clone size: .; CDR3 protein: CASSLSYPGGISGNTIYF
V gene: TRBV5-6; D gene: .; clone size: .; CDR3 protein: CASSFQGPGGSKNIQYF
V gene: TRBV9; D gene: TRBD1; clone size: .; CDR3 protein: CASSVGQGPYEQYF
V gene: TRBV6-5; D gene: .; clone size: .; CDR3 protein: CASSTAGTQYF
V gene: TRBV10-2; D gene: TRBD2; clone size: .; CDR3 protein: CASIAGGAYEQYF
V gene: TRBV25-1; D gene: TRBD1; clone size: .; CDR3 protein: CASSERQGGRSPLHF
V gene: TRBV4-1; D gene: .; clone size: .; CDR3 protein: CASSPVKGSTYGYTF
V gene: TRBV24-1; D gene: TRBD1; clone size: once; CDR3 protein: CATSDWTGVGDTQYF
V gene: TRBV6-6; D gene: TRBD2; clone size: .; CDR3 protein: CASSLLAGGPGAGELFF
V gene: TRBV4-3; D gene: .; clone size: .; CDR3 protein: CASSQETRGTDTQYF
V gene: TRBV6-2/TRBV6-3; D gene: .; clone size: .; CDR3 protein: CASSYLRGMAREETQYF
V gene: TRBV10-3; D gene: .; clone size: .; CDR3 protein: CAISGGGSGGNQPQHF
V gene: TRBV18; D gene: .; clone size: .; CDR3 protein: CASSPLRVEKLFF
V gene: TRBV3-1/TRBV3-2; D gene: TRBD2; clone size: once; CDR3 protein: CASSHFTSGGNEQFF
V gene: TRBV11-2; D gene: .; clone size: .; CDR3 protein: CASSHRGGAGARGETQYF
V gene: TRBV4-3; D gene: TRBD1; clone size: .; CDR3 protein: CASSQAPYRGGGYNSPLHF
V gene: TRBV5-1; D gene: TRBD1; clone size: .; CDR3 protein: CASSSGTGDNSPLHF
V gene: TRBV6-1; D gene: .; clone size: few; CDR3 protein: CASSDEGTFSGNTIYF
V gene: TRBV15; D gene: TRBD1; clone size: .; CDR3 protein: CATSDDRAGDYGYTF
V gene: TRBV2; D gene: TRBD1; clone size: .; CDR3 protein: CASRVQGETQYF
V gene: TRBV10-3; D gene: TRBD1; clone size: .; CDR3 protein: CAISGHLGQGATEAFF
V gene: TRBV5-5; D gene: .; clone size: once; CDR3 protein: CASSLVPASSGTEAFF